Shown below are 19 T cell receptor beta chains from a single sample sequenced in a study of cytomegalovirus exposure and HLA in healthy donors. 60 Vbeta and 13 Jbeta primers were used in PCR. Clones were read by immunoSEQ multiplex PCR, and TCRdb kept only the in-frame ones, dropping some. The table records around 130,000 clones, roughly 82% of them present only once. Sequenced sample: PBMCs. These receptor sequences come from a male donor in good health and CMV-seropositive.

The gene calls are TRBV6-4 and TRBJ1-2; a weak D match, TRBD1 (6 bases). The V gene's germline CDR1 is MRHNA and CDR2 SNTAGT. This CDR3 region has 14 residues. With 6 bases removed from V and 4 bases from J, the gap between germline ends came to 15 bases. The CDR3 reads CASSGQRGFYGYTF. In nucleotides, the CDR3 is TGTGCCAGCAGCGGACAGCGGGGTTTCTATGGCTACACCTTC.

The CDR3 DNA follows: TGTGCCAGTAGTCCCCGACTAGCGGGAACCTCGGCATTCAATGAGCAGTTCTTC. Protein: CASSPRLAGTSAFNEQFF. The rearrangement joins TRBV19 to TRBJ2-1; the match to TRBD2 covers 11 bases. The CDR3 spans 18 residues. Germline V lookup: CDR1 LNHDA, CDR2 SQIVND (reference sequence). V gave up 5 bases and J gave up 6 bases; unmatched junction bases: 15.

This chain links TRBV18 with TRBJ1-2; D gene uncertain. The V end lost 2 bases, the J end lost 6 bases, and 10 bases lay between the germline ends. The CDR3 consists of 13 residues. CDR1 is KGHSH, CDR2 LQKENI, per germline. The CDR3 nucleotides are TGTGCCAGCTCACCAAACAGAGACCATGGCTACACCTTC. Translation: CASSPNRDHGYTF.

V gene TRBV5-1 combines with J gene TRBJ2-1; 11 bases are shared with TRBD1. This CDR3 is 13 amino acids long. Germline V gene lookup returns CDR1 SGHRS and CDR2 YFSETQ. J was trimmed by 6 bases and V by 8 bases; bases with no gene match: 4. As DNA, the CDR3 is TGCGCCAGTGGACAGGGGGCGGTCAATGAGCAGTTCTTC. This sequence encodes CASGQGAVNEQFF.

The J gene is TRBJ2-2, the V gene TRBV29-1; D may be TRBD2 (6 bases). The CDR3 sequence is 20 residues long. CDR1 is SQVTM, CDR2 ANQGSEA, per germline. V lost 0 bases and J lost 7, with 30 bases in between. The CDR3 coding sequence is TGCAGCGTTGAAGATGACCCATTCTACCGGGGCCGGCGGGGTATCGGGGAGCTGTTTTTT. Translating it yields CSVEDDPFYRGRRGIGELFF.

This clone counts as medium-sized. The V call is TRBV7-9, the J call TRBJ1-2; possibly TRBD1 for D (5 bases). Between the trimmed V and J ends, which lost 4 bases and 2 bases, there was a span of 23 bases. CDR1 is SEHNR and CDR2 is FQNEAQ in the germline V gene (reference sequence). The CDR3 consists of 18 residues. In nucleotides, the CDR3 is TGTGCCAGCAGCTCCCCAGGGTTCCTCCCGCGAGAAAACTATGGCTACACCTTC. As protein: CASSSPGFLPRENYGYTF.

This chain joins TRBV7-2 and TRBJ2-1; maybe TRBD1 (6 bases). CDR1 and CDR2 from the germline V gene are SGHTA and FQGNSA. The CDR3 loop spans 14 amino acids. V was clipped by 5 bases and J by 9 bases, with 17 bases between them. CDR3 bases: TGTGCCAGCAGCCCACAACAGGGTCTGGGTGAGCAGTTCTTC. It yields the protein CASSPQQGLGEQFF.

The chain employs TRBV7-2 and TRBJ2-7; 8 positions agree with TRBD2. Germline lookup yields CDR1 SGHTA and CDR2 FQGNSA. J lost 5 bases, V lost 1 base, and 7 bases had no gene match. CDR3 length: 15 residues. CDR3 nucleotide sequence: TGTGCCAGCAGCTTAGATGGCGGGAGGCAAAACGAGCAGTACTTC. This gives the protein CASSLDGGRQNEQYF. Supplemented by reference TRBV7-2 and TRBJ2-7, the full variable domain reads GAGVSQSPSNKVTEKGKDVELRCDPISGHTALYWYRQSLGQGLEFLIYFQGNSAPDKSGLPSDRFSAERTGGSVSTLTIQRTQQEDSAVYLCASSLDGGRQNEQYFGPGTRLTVT.

The chain carries TRBV11-3 and TRBJ2-1; 8 nucleotides agree with TRBD1. The germline V gene has CDR1 SGHNT and CDR2 YENEEA. The CDR3 extends over 15 amino acids. V gave up 1 base and J gave up 5 bases; unmatched junction bases: 4. DNA for the CDR3: TGTGCCAGCAGCTTAGTGCAGGGGGCAAACAATGAGCAGTTCTTC. Translated: CASSLVQGANNEQFF.

V is TRBV6-5 and J is TRBJ2-3; D uncertain. V lost 6 bases, J lost 0 bases, and 7 bases lay in between. The CDR3 extends over 13 amino acids. Germline loops: CDR1 MNHEY, CDR2 SVGAGI. The DNA for the CDR3 is TGTGCCAGCAGGGCGGCAAGCACAGATACGCAGTATTTT. This gives the protein CASRAASTDTQYF.

This sequence joins TRBV2 and TRBJ1-4; the D gene is possibly TRBD1 (5 bases). The CDR3 sequence is 15 residues long. Deletions cut 1 base from V and 5 bases from J, with 11 bases between. The germline V gene encodes CDR1 SNHLY and CDR2 FYNNEI. The CDR3: CASSEVGAENEKLFF. The CDR3 DNA reads as TGTGCCAGCAGTGAAGTTGGGGCAGAGAATGAAAAACTGTTTTTT.

The CDR3 bases are TGTGCCAGCACGGTGAGCGGGAGCTCCTACAATGAGCAGTTCTTC. Protein product: CASTVSGSSYNEQFF. The J gene is TRBJ2-1, the V gene TRBV13; 8 nucleotides line up with TRBD2. CDR1 PRHDT and CDR2 FYEKMQ come from the germline V gene (reference sequence). There are 15 residues in the CDR3. With 7 bases clipped from V and 0 bases from J, the junction kept 5 bases outside the gene matches.

The genes are TRBV10-3 and TRBJ1-2; 7 bases map to TRBD1. Germline CDR1 reads ENHRY; CDR2 reads SYGVKD. This CDR3 comprises 17 residues. With V trimmed by 2 bases and J by 6 bases, 15 bases remained unmatched. The CDR3 loop is CAISETQAGTASDGYTF. The CDR3 DNA sequence: TGTGCCATCAGTGAGACGCAAGCCGGGACAGCCAGTGATGGCTACACCTTC.

The chain couples TRBV25-1 to TRBJ2-3, with 7 bases that match TRBD1. Germline-derived CDR1 and CDR2 are MGHDK and SYGVNS. Losses at the gene ends were 5 bases for V and 3 bases for J; bases not matched to a gene: 2. The CDR3 totals 13 residues. The CDR3 region has the DNA TGTGCCAGCAGTTCACAGGGGACAGATACGCAGTATTTT. It codes for CASSSQGTDTQYF.

This chain's CDR3 is CASTSGGGTGGYGYTF. DNA for the CDR3: TGTGCCAGCACCTCCGGTGGCGGGACAGGCGGCTATGGCTACACCTTC. V gene TRBV28 combines with J gene TRBJ1-2; 8 positions agree with TRBD1. CDR1 is MDHEN and CDR2 is SYDVKM in the germline V gene. V was pared by 7 bases and J by 4 bases, with 14 bases of the junction left unmatched. There are 16 residues in the CDR3.

This rearrangement joins TRBV28 to TRBJ2-3; weak D call: TRBD1 (6 bases). V was trimmed by 7 bases and J by 4 bases, leaving 27 bases between them. CDR1 and CDR2 (germline): MDHEN, SYDVKM. This CDR3 comprises 18 residues. CDR3 bases: TGTGCCAGCAACGCCGACCTCCTCTGGGGGTGGGGGCCAGATACGCAGTATTTT. It specifies CASNADLLWGWGPDTQYF.

V is TRBV9 and J is TRBJ2-3, with 14 bases lining up with TRBD2. Germline CDR1 SGDLS, CDR2 YYNGEE. J gave up 6 bases and V 4 bases, and 16 bases lay outside the gene matches. The CDR3 is made up of 19 amino acids. The CDR3 nucleotides read TGTGCCAGCAGCCTTGGACAAAATGGACTAGCGGGAGGTTCCGATACGCAGTATTTT. It translates to CASSLGQNGLAGGSDTQYF.

This chain links TRBV5-1 with TRBJ2-1, with 8 bases that match TRBD2. The CDR3 runs to 16 residues. From germline, CDR1 is SGHRS and CDR2 YFSETQ. Germline trimming cut 3 bases from V and 8 bases from J; bases unmatched to any gene: 13. The CDR3 DNA is TGCGCCAGCAGCTCTGGCCGGGGAGCGGGAGAGCATGAGCAGTTCTTC. It translates to CASSSGRGAGEHEQFF.

This chain connects TRBV5-1 to TRBJ1-1; D might be TRBD1 (6 bases). With 4 bases removed from V and 4 bases from J, the gap between germline ends came to 14 bases. CDR1 is SGHRS, CDR2 YFSETQ, per germline. CDR3 length: 14 amino acids. This CDR3 reads CASSLYRDGTEAFF. DNA for the CDR3: TGCGCCAGCAGCCTGTACAGGGATGGCACTGAAGCTTTCTTT.